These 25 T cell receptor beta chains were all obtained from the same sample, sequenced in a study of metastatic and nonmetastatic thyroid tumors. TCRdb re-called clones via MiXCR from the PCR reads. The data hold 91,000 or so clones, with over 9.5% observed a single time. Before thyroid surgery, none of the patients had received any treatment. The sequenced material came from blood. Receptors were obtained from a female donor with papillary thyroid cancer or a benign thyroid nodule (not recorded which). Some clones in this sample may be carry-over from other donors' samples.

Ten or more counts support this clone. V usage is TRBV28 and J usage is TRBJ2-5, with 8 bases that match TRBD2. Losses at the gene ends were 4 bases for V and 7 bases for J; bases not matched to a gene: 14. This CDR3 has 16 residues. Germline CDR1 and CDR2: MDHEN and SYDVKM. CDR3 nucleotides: TGTGCCAGCAGTTGGTCGGGAGGGCTGGGTAGTGCGACCCAGTACTTC. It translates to CASSWSGGLGSATQYF.

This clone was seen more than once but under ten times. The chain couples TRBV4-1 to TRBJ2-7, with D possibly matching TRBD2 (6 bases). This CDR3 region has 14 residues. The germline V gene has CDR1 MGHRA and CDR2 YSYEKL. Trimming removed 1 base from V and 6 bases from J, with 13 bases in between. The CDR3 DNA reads TGCGCCAGCAGCCAAGTGGGGGGAAAGGGCGAGCAGTACTTC. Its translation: CASSQVGGKGEQYF.

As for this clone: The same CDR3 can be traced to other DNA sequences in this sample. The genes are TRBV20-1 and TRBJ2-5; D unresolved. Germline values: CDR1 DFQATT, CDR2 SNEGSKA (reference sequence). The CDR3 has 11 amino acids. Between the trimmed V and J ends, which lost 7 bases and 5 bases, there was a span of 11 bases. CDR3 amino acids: CSGRQWETQYF. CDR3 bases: TGCAGTGGCAGGCAGTGGGAGACCCAGTACTTC.

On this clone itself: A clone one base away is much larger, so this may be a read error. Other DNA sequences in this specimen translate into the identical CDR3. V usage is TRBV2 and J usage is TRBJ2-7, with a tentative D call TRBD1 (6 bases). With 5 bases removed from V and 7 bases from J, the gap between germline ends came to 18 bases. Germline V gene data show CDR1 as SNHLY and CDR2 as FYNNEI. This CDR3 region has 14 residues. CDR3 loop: CASSPSPTGLEQYF. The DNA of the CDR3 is TGTGCCAGCAGTCCATCTCCTACAGGGCTTGAGCAGTACTTC.

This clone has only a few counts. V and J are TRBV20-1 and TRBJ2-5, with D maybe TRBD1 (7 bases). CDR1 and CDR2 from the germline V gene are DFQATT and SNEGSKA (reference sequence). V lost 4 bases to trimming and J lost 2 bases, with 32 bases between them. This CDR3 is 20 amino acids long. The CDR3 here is CSATGGTFAVLQGGQETQYF. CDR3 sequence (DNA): TGCAGTGCTACAGGCGGCACCTTCGCGGTTCTTCAGGGGGGACAAGAGACCCAGTACTTC.

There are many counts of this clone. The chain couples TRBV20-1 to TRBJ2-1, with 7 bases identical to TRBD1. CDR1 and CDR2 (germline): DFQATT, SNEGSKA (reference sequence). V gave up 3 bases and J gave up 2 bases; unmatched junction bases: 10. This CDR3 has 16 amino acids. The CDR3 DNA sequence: TGCAGTGCTAGGGTAGCTGGGCAGGGGGCCTACAATGAGCAGTTCTTC. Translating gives CSARVAGQGAYNEQFF.

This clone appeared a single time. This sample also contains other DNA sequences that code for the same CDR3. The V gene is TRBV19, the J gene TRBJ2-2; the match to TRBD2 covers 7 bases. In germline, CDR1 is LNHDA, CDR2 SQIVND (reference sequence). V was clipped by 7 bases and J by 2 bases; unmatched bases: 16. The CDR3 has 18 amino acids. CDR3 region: CASTHSASGSANTGELFF. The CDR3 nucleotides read TGTGCCAGTACCCACTCCGCTAGCGGAAGCGCTAACACCGGGGAGCTGTTTTTT. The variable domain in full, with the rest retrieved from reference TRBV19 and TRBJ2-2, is DGGITQSPKYLFRKEGQNVTLSCEQNLNHDAMYWYRQDPGQGLRLIYYSQIVNDFQKGDIAEGYSVSREKKESFPLTVTSAQKNPTAFYLCASTHSASGSANTGELFFGEGSRLTVL.

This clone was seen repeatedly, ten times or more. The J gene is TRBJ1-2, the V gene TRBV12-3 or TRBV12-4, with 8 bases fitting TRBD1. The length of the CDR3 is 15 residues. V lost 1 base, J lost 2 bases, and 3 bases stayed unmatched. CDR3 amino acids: CASSLVDRANYGYTF. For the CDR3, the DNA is TGTGCCAGCAGTTTAGTGGACAGGGCCAACTATGGCTACACCTTC.

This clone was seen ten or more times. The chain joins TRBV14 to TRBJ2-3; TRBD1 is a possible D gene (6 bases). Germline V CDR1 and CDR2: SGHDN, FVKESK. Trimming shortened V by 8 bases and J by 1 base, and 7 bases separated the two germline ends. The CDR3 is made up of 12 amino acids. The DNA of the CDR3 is TGTGCCAGCGGGGGCGGCACAGATACGCAGTATTTT. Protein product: CASGGGTDTQYF. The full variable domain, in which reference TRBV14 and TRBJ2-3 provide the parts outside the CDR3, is EAGVTQFPSHSVIEKGQTVTLRCDPISGHDNLYWYRRVMGKEIKFLLHFVKESKQDESGMPNNRFLAERTGGTYSTLKVQPAELEDSGVYFCASGGGTDTQYFGPGTRLTVL.

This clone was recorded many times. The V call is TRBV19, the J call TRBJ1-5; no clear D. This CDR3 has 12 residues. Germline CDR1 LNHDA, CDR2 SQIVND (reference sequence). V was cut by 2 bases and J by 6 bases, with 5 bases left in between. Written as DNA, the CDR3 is TGTGCCAGTAGTATAAAAGGTCAGCCCCAGCATTTT. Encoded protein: CASSIKGQPQHF.

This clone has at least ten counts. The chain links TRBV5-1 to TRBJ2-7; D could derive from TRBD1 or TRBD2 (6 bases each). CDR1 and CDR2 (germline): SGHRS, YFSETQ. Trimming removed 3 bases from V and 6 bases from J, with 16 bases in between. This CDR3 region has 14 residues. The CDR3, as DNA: TGCGCCAGCAGCTCCGGGGGCCCCGGGATCGAGCAGTACTTC. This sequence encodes CASSSGGPGIEQYF.

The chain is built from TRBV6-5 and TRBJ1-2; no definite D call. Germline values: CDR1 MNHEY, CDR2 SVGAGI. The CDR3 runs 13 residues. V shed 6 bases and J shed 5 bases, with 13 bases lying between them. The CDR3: CASRYREKYGYTF. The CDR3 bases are TGTGCCAGCAGATATAGGGAAAAATATGGCTACACCTTC.

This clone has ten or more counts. CDR3 in amino acids: CASSLSGGNYGYTF. CDR3 in DNA: TGTGCCAGCAGTTTATCGGGGGGGAACTATGGCTACACCTTC. The chain employs TRBV28 and TRBJ1-2; D is possibly TRBD1 (5 bases). The CDR3 extends over 14 amino acids. CDR1 and CDR2 (germline): MDHEN, SYDVKM. Deletions cut 1 base from V and 2 bases from J, with 8 bases between.

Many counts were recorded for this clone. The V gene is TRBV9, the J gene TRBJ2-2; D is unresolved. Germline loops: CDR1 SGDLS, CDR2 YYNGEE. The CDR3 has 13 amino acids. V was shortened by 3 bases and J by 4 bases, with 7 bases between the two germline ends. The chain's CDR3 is CASSASSTGELFF. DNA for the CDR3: TGTGCCAGCAGCGCCAGCTCCACCGGGGAGCTGTTTTTT.

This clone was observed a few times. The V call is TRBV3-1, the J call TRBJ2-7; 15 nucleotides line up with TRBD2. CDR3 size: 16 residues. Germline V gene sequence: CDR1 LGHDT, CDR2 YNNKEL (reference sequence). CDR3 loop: CSISRTSGRATYEQYF. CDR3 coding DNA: TGTTCCATCAGTCGGACTAGCGGGAGGGCTACCTACGAGCAGTACTTC.

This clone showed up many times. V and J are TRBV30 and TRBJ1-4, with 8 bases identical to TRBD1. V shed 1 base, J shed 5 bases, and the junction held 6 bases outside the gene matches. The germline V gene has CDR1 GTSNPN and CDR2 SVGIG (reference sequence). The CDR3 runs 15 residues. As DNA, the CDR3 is TGTGCCTGGAGTGAGAGACAGGGGTACAATGAAAAACTGTTTTTT. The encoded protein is CAWSERQGYNEKLFF.

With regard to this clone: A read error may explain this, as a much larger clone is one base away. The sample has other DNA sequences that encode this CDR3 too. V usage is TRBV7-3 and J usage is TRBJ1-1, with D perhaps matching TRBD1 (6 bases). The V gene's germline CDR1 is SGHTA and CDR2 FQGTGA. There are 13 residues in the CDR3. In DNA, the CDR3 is TGTGCCAGTAGCTTAATGGGGGGCACTTCGGCTTTCTTT. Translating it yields CASSLMGGTSAFF.

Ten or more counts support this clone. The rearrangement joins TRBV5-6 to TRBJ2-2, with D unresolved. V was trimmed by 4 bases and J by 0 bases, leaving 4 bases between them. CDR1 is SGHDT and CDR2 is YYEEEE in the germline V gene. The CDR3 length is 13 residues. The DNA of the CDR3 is TGTGCCAGCAGCGCCACGAACACCGGGGAGCTGTTTTTT. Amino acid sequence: CASSATNTGELFF.

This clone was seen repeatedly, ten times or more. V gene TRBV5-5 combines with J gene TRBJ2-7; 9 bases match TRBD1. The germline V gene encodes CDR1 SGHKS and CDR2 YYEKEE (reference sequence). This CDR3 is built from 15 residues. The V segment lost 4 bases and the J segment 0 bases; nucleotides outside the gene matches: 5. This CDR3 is CASSRDRGGSYEQYF. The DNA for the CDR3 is TGTGCCAGCAGCCGTGACAGGGGGGGCTCCTACGAGCAGTACTTC.

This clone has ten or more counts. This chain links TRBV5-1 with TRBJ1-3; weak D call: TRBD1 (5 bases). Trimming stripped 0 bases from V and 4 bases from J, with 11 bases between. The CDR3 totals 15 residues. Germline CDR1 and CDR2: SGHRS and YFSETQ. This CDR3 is CASSLVAGGGNTIYF. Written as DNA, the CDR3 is TGCGCCAGCAGCTTGGTGGCCGGGGGGGGAAACACCATATATTTT.

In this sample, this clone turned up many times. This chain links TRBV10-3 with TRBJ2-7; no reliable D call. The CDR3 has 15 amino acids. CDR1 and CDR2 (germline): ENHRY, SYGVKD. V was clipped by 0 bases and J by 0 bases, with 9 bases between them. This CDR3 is CAISESQVLSYEQYF. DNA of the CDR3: TGTGCCATCAGTGAGTCTCAAGTCCTCTCCTACGAGCAGTACTTC.

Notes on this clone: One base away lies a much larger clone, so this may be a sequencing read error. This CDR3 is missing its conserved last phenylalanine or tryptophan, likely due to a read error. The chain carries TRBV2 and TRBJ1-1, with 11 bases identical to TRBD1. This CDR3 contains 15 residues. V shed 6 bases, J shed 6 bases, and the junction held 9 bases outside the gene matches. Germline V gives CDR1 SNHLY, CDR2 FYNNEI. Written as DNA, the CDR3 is TGTGCCAGCAGCGGAGGACAGGGGGCAAGCGCTGAAGCTTTCCTT. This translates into CASSGGQGASAEAFL.

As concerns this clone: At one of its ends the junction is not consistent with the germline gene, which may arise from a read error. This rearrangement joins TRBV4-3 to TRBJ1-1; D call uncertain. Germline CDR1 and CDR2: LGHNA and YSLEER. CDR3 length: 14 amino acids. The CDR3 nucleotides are TGCGCCAGCAGCCAAGTGTTTAGAGGCACTGAAGCCTTCTTT. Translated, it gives CASSQVFRGTEAFF.

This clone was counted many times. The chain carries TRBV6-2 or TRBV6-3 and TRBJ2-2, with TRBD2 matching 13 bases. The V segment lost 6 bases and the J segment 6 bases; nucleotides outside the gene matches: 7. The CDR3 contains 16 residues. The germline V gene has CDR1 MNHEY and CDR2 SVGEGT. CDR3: CASSPFGLAGAGELFF. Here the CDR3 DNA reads TGTGCCAGCAGCCCTTTCGGACTAGCGGGAGCCGGGGAGCTGTTTTTT.

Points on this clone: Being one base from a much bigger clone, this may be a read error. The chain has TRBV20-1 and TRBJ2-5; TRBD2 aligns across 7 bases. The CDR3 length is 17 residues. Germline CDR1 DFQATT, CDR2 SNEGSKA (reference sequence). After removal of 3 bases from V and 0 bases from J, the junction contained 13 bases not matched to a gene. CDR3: CSARPLLAWVYQETQYF. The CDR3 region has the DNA TGCAGTGCTAGGCCCCTACTAGCGTGGGTGTACCAAGAGACCCAGTACTTC.